These 25 T cell receptor beta chains were all obtained from the same sample, sequenced in a study of prognosis after radiotherapy for stage I lung cancer. TCR beta CDR3 amplification from genomic DNA was performed by two-round multiplex PCR. Primers (each specific to one TRBV or TRBJ gene) were used in first-round PCR. One entry per CDR3 protein, called by TCRdb with MiXCR from the multiplex PCR reads. The sample records 14,000 or so distinct CDR3 sequences, approximately 33% being singletons. The sequences come from PBMCs, collected before or after stereotactic body radiation therapy (not recorded which). Receptors originate from a donor over 45 with non-small cell lung cancer.

This clonotype was picked up one time. The gene calls are TRBV20-1 and TRBJ2-7, with D perhaps TRBD2 (6 bases). In germline, CDR1 is DFQATT, CDR2 SNEGSKA (reference sequence). The CDR3 contains 13 residues. Trimming removed 3 bases from V and 12 bases from J, with 21 bases in between. In nucleotides, the CDR3 is TGCAGTGCTAGTCTCCCAGGGACGGGGGAGAGGTACTTC. Translated, it gives CSASLPGTGERYF.

A word on this clonotype: One end of the junction varies from germline; a read error may be responsible. V usage is TRBV5-1 and J usage is TRBJ2-7, with TRBD1 matching 9 bases. From germline, CDR1 is SGHRS and CDR2 YFSETQ. The CDR3 runs to 16 residues. CDR3 DNA: TGCACCAGTAGCAATCAGTACGGGACAGGGCGCCACGAGCAGTACTTC. It translates to CTSSNQYGTGRHEQYF.

Remarks on this clonotype: Relative to the germline gene, one junction end is altered; a read error may explain this. This chain connects TRBV6-1 to TRBJ2-7; 8 bases align to TRBD2. Germline assignment: CDR1 MNHNS and CDR2 SASEGT. CDR3 length: 16 amino acids. The CDR3 loop reads CASIEVILAASYDQYF. CDR3 coding DNA: TGTGCCAGCATTGAGGTTATACTAGCGGCCTCCTACGATCAGTACTTC.

This clonotype has ten or more counts. This chain links TRBV6-1 with TRBJ2-3; 11 bases fit TRBD2. Trimming took 6 bases from V and 0 from J; bases not matched to a gene: 14. CDR1 MNHNS and CDR2 SASEGT come from the germline V gene. CDR3 length: 19 amino acids. In DNA form, the CDR3 reads TGTGCCAGCAGGGGGACTAGCGGAGGTGGCCCGGCTAGCACAGATACGCAGTATTTT. Protein product: CASRGTSGGGPASTDTQYF.

With regard to this clonotype: With a much larger clone just one base away, this may be a read error. The V gene is TRBV6-9, the J gene TRBJ1-1; perhaps TRBD1 as D (6 bases). The CDR3 length is 18 residues. CDR1 MNHGY and CDR2 SVAAGI come from the germline V gene. With 3 bases removed from V and 2 bases from J, the gap between germline ends came to 22 bases. The DNA for the CDR3 is TGTGCCAGCAGTTACAGGGACATCGCGGACCGGCCTAACACTGAAGCTTTCTTT. Protein sequence: CASSYRDIADRPNTEAFF.

This clonotype was seen repeatedly, ten times or more. The chain uses TRBV19 and TRBJ2-7; 8 bases are shared with TRBD2. The CDR3 extends over 16 amino acids. Trimming took 7 bases from V and 2 from J; bases not matched to a gene: 13. CDR1 and CDR2 from the germline V gene are LNHDA and SQIVND (reference sequence). This chain's CDR3 is CASTNMASGPPYEQYF. CDR3 coding DNA: TGTGCCAGTACCAATATGGCTAGCGGGCCCCCCTACGAGCAGTACTTC.

The chain links TRBV28 to TRBJ1-4; 9 bases are shared with TRBD1. Germline CDR1 reads MDHEN; CDR2 reads SYDVKM. The CDR3 consists of 16 residues. The J segment lost 7 bases and the V segment lost 3 bases, leaving 9 bases of the junction unmatched. This chain's CDR3 is CASSFTGGDASEKLFF. In DNA, the CDR3 is TGTGCCAGCAGTTTTACAGGGGGCGATGCTAGTGAAAAACTGTTTTTT.

In regard to this clonotype: This clone may be a read error of a much larger clone one base away. Given the absence of the conserved phenylalanine or tryptophan at the CDR3 end, a read error is likely. V is TRBV5-1 and J is TRBJ2-7; TRBD2 agrees at 10 bases. The germline CDR1 and CDR2 sequences are SGHRS and YFSETQ. This CDR3 has 15 residues. The V segment lost 6 bases and the J segment 5 bases; nucleotides outside the gene matches: 11. The CDR3 here is CASIMSSGRADEQYL. Here the CDR3 DNA reads TGCGCCAGCATAATGTCGAGCGGGAGGGCCGACGAGCAGTACCTC.

A remark on this clonotype: The germline gene is not matched at one end of the junction; a read error may be the cause. V usage is TRBV7-3 and J usage is TRBJ2-2; D perhaps matches TRBD2 (5 bases). Germline CDR1 is SGHTA and CDR2 is FQGTGA. The CDR3 is made up of 15 amino acids. CDR3: CASSAVGANTWELFF. The DNA of the CDR3 is TGTGCCAGCAGCGCCGTGGGAGCGAACACCTGGGAGCTGTTTTTT.

This clonotype was observed at least ten times. The chain couples TRBV3-1 to TRBJ2-4; weak D call: TRBD2 (5 bases). This CDR3 is built from 15 residues. V gave up 1 base and J gave up 0 bases, with 7 bases separating them. The germline V gene has CDR1 LGHDT and CDR2 YNNKEL (reference sequence). CDR3: CASSQGLQAKNIQYF. DNA of the CDR3: TGTGCCAGCAGCCAAGGACTACAAGCCAAAAACATTCAGTACTTC.

The V and J genes are TRBV28 and TRBJ2-3; D unresolved. CDR1 and CDR2 (germline): MDHEN, SYDVKM. Trimming stripped 4 bases from V and 8 bases from J, with 10 bases between. The CDR3 spans 12 residues. In nucleotides, the CDR3 is TGTGCCAGCAGTTGTCTGGGTCGTACGCAGTATTTT. Amino acids: CASSCLGRTQYF.

Concerning this clonotype: This sequence is one base from a far larger clone and is likely a read error. This chain links TRBV7-9 with TRBJ2-7, with D uncertain. This CDR3 has 14 amino acids. Trimming cost V 5 bases and J 1 base, with 12 bases left between them. Germline CDR1 and CDR2: SEHNR and FQNEAQ (reference sequence). The CDR3 loop reads CASSMMVDSYEQYF. CDR3 nucleotide sequence: TGTGCCAGCAGCATGATGGTAGATTCCTACGAGCAGTACTTC.

This clonotype was observed a single time. The junction and the germline gene differ at one end; a read error may be behind it. CDR3: CASNPGQRHNQQFF. The CDR3 DNA sequence: TGCGCCAGCAACCCGGGACAGCGCCACAATCAGCAGTTCTTC. The chain is built from TRBV5-1 and TRBJ2-1; TRBD1 matches 7 bases. CDR1 is SGHRS, CDR2 YFSETQ, per germline. The CDR3 runs to 14 residues.

This clonotype appeared many times. This clone may be a read error of a much larger clone one base away. This sequence joins TRBV28 and TRBJ1-2, with D possibly matching TRBD1 (6 bases). The germline V gene encodes CDR1 MDHEN and CDR2 SYDVKM. This CDR3 region has 15 residues. V shed 8 bases and J shed 4 bases, with 20 bases lying between them. CDR3 protein: CASGKDRITGYGYTF. The CDR3 DNA sequence: TGTGCCAGCGGCAAGGACAGAATAACGGGCTATGGCTACACCTTC.

The J gene is TRBJ2-1, the V gene TRBV12-5, with a weak D call TRBD2 (6 bases). Germline V gene data show CDR1 as LGHNT and CDR2 as FRNRAP. The CDR3 has 13 residues. V gave up 3 bases and J gave up 8 bases, with 11 bases separating them. CDR3 residues: CASGFSRGYEQFF. The CDR3 bases are TGTGCTAGTGGTTTCAGCCGGGGGTATGAGCAGTTCTTC.

This clonotype was counted at least ten times. This chain joins TRBV3-1 and TRBJ1-6; D may be TRBD1 (5 bases). Germline-derived CDR1 and CDR2 are LGHDT and YNNKEL (reference sequence). Trimming took off 7 bases at V and 10 bases at J, with 17 bases between the two ends. The length of the CDR3 is 14 residues. CDR3 in amino acids: CASTLGGFDSPLHF. The CDR3 nucleotides read TGTGCCAGCACCCTGGGGGGATTTGACTCACCCCTCCACTTT.

In its sample, this clonotype was seen many times. V gene TRBV9 combines with J gene TRBJ1-2; 9 bases align to TRBD1. V trimming: 4 bases; J trimming: 4 bases; junction bases outside the gene matches: 14. The CDR3 length is 17 residues. In germline, CDR1 is SGDLS, CDR2 YYNGEE. CDR3 nucleotides: TGTGCCAGCAGCCCGACCGGGACAGGGATTGGTAGCTATGGCTACACCTTC. Translated: CASSPTGTGIGSYGYTF.

This chain joins TRBV2 and TRBJ2-1, with D possibly TRBD2 on 6 matching bases. In germline, CDR1 is SNHLY, CDR2 FYNNEI. Trimming removed 7 bases from V and 10 bases from J, with 20 bases in between. The CDR3 is made up of 14 amino acids. For the CDR3, the DNA is TGTGCCAGCACCACCTTGGGGCGGGGTTACGAGCAGTTCTTC. Protein sequence: CASTTLGRGYEQFF.

This clonotype ranks as medium-sized (0.01 to 0.1%). The rearrangement uses TRBV2 and TRBJ2-7; D is undetermined. V shed 7 bases and J shed 9 bases, with 10 bases lying between them. CDR3 length: 10 residues. CDR1 SNHLY and CDR2 FYNNEI come from the germline V gene. CDR3 amino acids: CASMGRRQYF. As DNA, the CDR3 is TGTGCCAGCATGGGTCGACGGCAGTACTTC.

V usage is TRBV5-4 and J usage is TRBJ2-1; tentatively, D is TRBD2 (7 bases). V dropped 4 bases and J dropped 7 bases, with 15 bases sitting between them. There are 14 residues in the CDR3. The germline V gene has CDR1 SGHNT and CDR2 YYREEE (reference sequence). The CDR3 DNA sequence: TGTGCCAGCAGCGAGGGGGGGGGAGTGAATGAGCAGTTCTTC. This sequence encodes CASSEGGGVNEQFF. The whole variable domain, filled in from reference TRBV5-4 and TRBJ2-1, reads ETGVTQSPTHLIKTRGQQVTLRCSSQSGHNTVSWYQQALGQGPQFIFQYYREEENGRGNFPPRFSGLQFPNYSSELNVNALELDDSALYLCASSEGGGVNEQFFGPGTRLTVL.

This clonotype was observed many times. The gene calls are TRBV20-1 and TRBJ1-2; 7 bases fit TRBD1. Germline assignment: CDR1 DFQATT and CDR2 SNEGSKA (reference sequence). The CDR3 runs to 14 residues. V lost 0 bases and J lost 8; bases outside the gene matches: 9. This chain's CDR3 is CSARETTTGLGYTF. CDR3 sequence (DNA): TGCAGTGCTAGAGAGACTACGACAGGGTTGGGCTACACCTTC.

This clonotype occurred many times. The V gene is TRBV9, the J gene TRBJ2-1; D uncertain. Between the trimmed V and J ends, which lost 3 bases and 4 bases, there was a span of 8 bases. This CDR3 contains 13 residues. The germline V gene has CDR1 SGDLS and CDR2 YYNGEE. The CDR3 protein is CASSGHGYNEQFF. CDR3 nucleotides: TGTGCCAGCAGCGGCCACGGTTACAATGAGCAGTTCTTC.

This clonotype has at least ten counts. This chain joins TRBV6-7 and TRBJ1-1; a possible D gene is TRBD1 (5 bases). TRBV6-7 is identified as an open reading frame with a role that is uncertain. The V and J ends lost 8 bases and 1 base respectively, with 8 bases between them. This CDR3 has 12 residues. CDR3 nucleotide sequence: TGTGCCAGCGGCGACAGGAACACTGAAGCTTTCTTT. Translating gives CASGDRNTEAFF.

This clonotype came up many times. The gene calls are TRBV6-5 and TRBJ1-4; D is possibly TRBD1 (6 bases). This CDR3 is 16 amino acids long. Germline CDR1 is MNHEY and CDR2 is SVGAGI. The V end lost 2 bases, the J end lost 7 bases, and 17 bases lay between the germline ends. This CDR3 is CASSYPVGGLSEKLFF. The CDR3 DNA sequence: TGTGCCAGCAGTTACCCAGTGGGGGGGCTGAGTGAAAAACTGTTTTTT.

V gene TRBV20-1 combines with J gene TRBJ1-5, with 8 bases aligning to TRBD1. V lost 4 bases to trimming and J lost 2 bases; unmatched junction nucleotides: 16. CDR3 length equals 18 residues. CDR1 and CDR2 from the germline V gene are DFQATT and SNEGSKA (reference sequence). Here the CDR3 DNA reads TGCAGTGCTAAAGCGAGGACCCAGGGGGCGCGGTGCAATCAGCCCCAGCATTTT. The encoded protein is CSAKARTQGARCNQPQHF.